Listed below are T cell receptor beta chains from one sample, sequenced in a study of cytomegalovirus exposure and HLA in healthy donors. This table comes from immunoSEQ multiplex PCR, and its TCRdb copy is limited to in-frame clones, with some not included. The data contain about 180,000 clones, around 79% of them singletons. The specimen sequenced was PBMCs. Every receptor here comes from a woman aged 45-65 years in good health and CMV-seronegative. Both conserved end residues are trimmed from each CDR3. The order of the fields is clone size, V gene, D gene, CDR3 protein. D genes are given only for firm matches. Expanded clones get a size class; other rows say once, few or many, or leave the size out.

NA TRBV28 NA ASSLVRDNVF
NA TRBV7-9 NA ASSFDRRYNSPLH
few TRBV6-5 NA ASSYASGNTEAF
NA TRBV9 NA ASSPPGRDNEKLF
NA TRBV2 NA ASSVGPGNTDTQY
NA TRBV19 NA ASSVPGQGRTEAF
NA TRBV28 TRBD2 ASSLAGVSYNEQF
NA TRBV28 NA ASSVVRDTEAF
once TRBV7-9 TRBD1 ASSYQGALN
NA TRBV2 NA ASSDPPTRTPQNIQY
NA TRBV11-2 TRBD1 ASSIGTANTEAF
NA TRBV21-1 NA ASSTLLQENTGELF
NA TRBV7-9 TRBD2 ASSLSGGQETQY
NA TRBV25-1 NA ASSEFGRTEAF
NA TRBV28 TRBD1 ASSFLAGGQGAYEQY
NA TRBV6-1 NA ASQPQGYEQY
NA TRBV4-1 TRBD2 ASSHEGGLAGMNNEQF